This T cell receptor (beta chain) was identified in a study of regulatory T cells in long-lasting Graves disease (dated by TCRdb to the early 2020s). Concerning the study at large: Newly diagnosed Graves' disease patients had taken antithyroid drugs for less than 3 months. The study was conducted in China and was registered as a clinical trial. A total of roughly 33 samples underwent TCR sequencing: some 13 from persistent and about 20 from newly diagnosed Graves' disease patients. Peripheral blood TCR sequencing and RNA sequencing compared persistent Graves' disease patients with newly diagnosed Graves' disease patients.

Results and caveats for the whole study, not just this receptor: Only the TCR beta chain was sequenced and analyzed. Compared with newly diagnosed patients, persistent Graves' disease patients had lower TCR Shannon entropy and fewer highly expanded clones, which suggests clonal expansion. Only peripheral blood was studied, because thyroid tissue, the primary lesion, was inaccessible. The authors acknowledged the small sample size as a limitation that may reduce accuracy. Patients with persistent disease shared more public clonotypes (about 2,900) than newly diagnosed patients did (more than 900).

This clonotype appeared many times. The antigen this receptor binds is unknown. Base qualities are not recorded, but no much larger clone differs from it by a single base. The library was built by means of multiplex PCR. The run used an Illumina HiSeq 4000. TCR beta libraries were built with iRepertoire HTBI primers and Arm-PCR amplification of CDR3 regions. Gel purification was performed on PCR products prior to sequencing. From the authors' description of their analysis: Gene usage analysis of CDR3 amino acid clonotypes used the 60 to 80 TRBV and approximately 13 TRBJ segments found across samples. COPE and FqMerger were used to merge the filtered high-quality paired reads into contigs. Contigs were aligned with BLAST to IMGT TRBV, TRBD and TRBJ reference genes, and CDR3 was defined per IMGT. Clonotypes above 0.1% frequency were classified as highly expanded clones. Shannon entropy served as the measure of repertoire diversity, while the Gini coefficient captured V-J evenness. A clonotype was considered public if more than one individual shared it. In TCRdb, the public reads were trimmed at Q25 with fastp and aligned with MiXCR, with productive beta chains retained. Every CDR3 protein is listed once, alongside the most common genes and DNA of its rows. The V and J calls come from TCRdb's annotation, not from the publication. The sample table holds roughly 500,000 distinct CDR3 sequences, of which around 12% were seen once. 7.5% to 9% of the sample is held by the ten biggest clonotypes.

The time point label for this specimen denotes: newly diagnosed GD, antithyroid drugs for less than 3 months. For both TCR sequencing and RNA sequencing, RNA was extracted from PBMCs in TRIzol. Graves' disease was diagnosed according to American Thyroid Association guidelines. Recruitment of patients was carried out at an endocrinology department in Xi'an, China. Each patient gave approximately 10 milliliters of peripheral blood, collected in an EDTA anticoagulant tube. PBMCs were isolated by Ficoll Paque Plus density gradient separation without further T cell sorting. An Agilent 2100 Bioanalyzer and agarose gel were used to check RNA quality, while a NanoDrop 2000 measured RNA concentration. Separately, the same data were catalogued under a study of T cells in Graves' hyperthyroidism and ophthalmopathy. The other study reports the following: A patient counted as having stable Graves' hyperthyroidism if no progression to ophthalmopathy occurred over 18 months of follow-up. Hyperthyroidism patients were newly diagnosed, with disease duration under 2 months, and aged 18 to 65 years. Exclusion was applied to patients with uncontrolled infections, other autoimmune diseases, pregnancy or lactation. Diagnoses were based on clinical symptoms, serum thyroxine and TRAb, thyroid ultrasound and orbital computed tomography. For the first round of RT-PCR on the TCR CDR3, the HTBI primer set was used together with the Qiagen OneStep RT-PCR kit. Blood samples also contained most of the expanded thyroid clonotypes (frequency above 0.001), which suggests that blood repertoires may reflect thyroid immune responses. In cross-validation, a model built on a 13 V-J signature told ophthalmopathy apart from stable hyperthyroidism with approximately 90% sensitivity and about 81% specificity, and in testing the same model reached 80%/75%. In validation, the model predicted progression to ophthalmopathy with roughly 70% sensitivity and less than 80% specificity, a median of 6.5 months before onset. To identify TCR V-J signatures that set the groups apart, the researchers used a discovery cohort of 90 to 100 patients, made up of fewer than 50 with Graves' ophthalmopathy and approximately 57 with stable Graves' hyperthyroidism. Prospective prediction of ophthalmopathy was tested in an independent validation cohort consisting of fewer than 20 hyperthyroidism patients and about 17 patients who later progressed to ophthalmopathy. The approximately 95 discovery patients were divided at random into training and test sets in a 7:3 ratio. In addition, the study compared T-cell repertoires in thyroid tissue and in blood from several Graves' hyperthyroidism patients. Once sampling was done, hyperthyroidism patients were given methimazole at a starting dose of 30 mg daily, whereas ophthalmopathy patients were given high-dose intravenous methylprednisolone. A second multiplex PCR round built the libraries, followed by size selection and purification. Sequencing of the libraries was done on an Illumina HiSeq2000 using paired-end 100 bp reads. SOAPnuke was used to process the raw data, removing reads that contained adapters or uncalled bases, had a mean Phred below 15, or lacked an exact match to the constant primer or identifier. High-quality paired reads were merged using COPE v1.2.5, and each unique nucleotide sequence was defined as a clonotype. Clonotypes were aligned to IMGT TRBV, TRBD and TRBJ reference segments using MiTCR v1.1. Only V-J combinations with frequency above 0.0001, covering about 99% of repertoires, were analysed. The TCS score was defined as F50 (clonal expansion) divided by E x V (chaos), with BLOSUM62-based TCRdist calculated between CDR3 peptides within each V-J. Welch's t-statistics and random forest reduced around 510 V-J features to 10 to 15, which were used in a naive Bayes classifier (R e1071). Sample size was not statistically predetermined, and investigators were not blinded to group allocation. According to the paper, TCR Vbeta CDR3 sequencing was carried out on about 140 peripheral blood samples, which came from fewer than 50 ophthalmopathy, 80 or so hyperthyroidism and approximately 17 progressor patients.

This receptor was identified in a woman aged 25 to 39 with Graves disease. Donor details come from another sample of the same person, matched by shared clones. Sequenced material: peripheral blood mononuclear cells (PBMCs), taken at new diagnosis, from a patient treated with antithyroid drugs.

The CDR3 in this case is CASSYSGLGGLYNEQFF. The nucleotide sequence is TGTGCCAGCAGTTACTCTGGACTAGGGGGGCTATACAATGAGCAGTTCTTC. Recombination joined TRBV6-2 or TRBV6-3 with TRBJ2-1; the D gene is perhaps TRBD2, from 7 matching bases. From cysteine to phenylalanine, the CDR3 is 17 amino acids long. The read is trimmed to its CDR3 DNA, 51 bases read in frame from base 1. At the junction V is shortened by 0 bases and J by 4 bases, with 16 bases in between. Via the germline V gene, CDR1 is MNHEY and CDR2 SVGEGT.